Listed below are T cell receptor beta chains from one sample, sequenced in a study of blood T cells in healthy people across ages. TCRdb called the 5' RACE reads again in MiXCR, with one record for every CDR3 protein. The data show over 600,000 distinct CDR3 sequences, with around 38% seen just once and 25% to 35% held by the top ten. The sample comprised blood. Source of these receptors: a man of 80 years or more in good health. Both conserved end residues are part of each CDR3. D genes are given only for firm matches. Some rows have no size entry. The others give once, few or many, or a class for an expanded clone.

few	TRBV10-3	TRBD1	TRBJ1-4	CAISESDRVENEKLFF	TGTGCCATCAGTGAGTCAGACAGGGTCGAAAATGAAAAACTGTTTTTT
many	TRBV6-2/TRBV6-3	TRBD1	TRBJ2-1	CASSWAGGPEQFF	TGTGCCAGCAGTTGGGCAGGGGGTCCTGAGCAGTTCTTC
few	TRBV2	.	TRBJ2-3	CASSPGPTGGTQYF	TGTGCCAGCAGCCCAGGGCCCACCGGGGGCACGCAGTATTTT
few	TRBV5-6	.	TRBJ2-7	CASSLGGRAAYEQYF	TGTGCCAGCAGCTTGGGGGGCAGGGCCGCCTACGAGCAGTACTTC
many	TRBV7-9	.	TRBJ1-2	CASSGGLNYGYTF	TGTGCCAGCAGCGGGGGACTGAACTATGGCTACACCTTC
.	TRBV20-1	TRBD1	TRBJ2-2	CSARDPARGMDTGELFF	TGCAGTGCTAGAGATCCAGCCAGGGGGATGGACACCGGGGAGCTGTTTTTT
.	TRBV6-5	.	TRBJ1-2	CASSSPGGGYTF	TGTGCCAGCAGTTCCCCCGGGGGTGGCTACACCTTC
many	TRBV29-1	TRBD2	TRBJ2-7	CSVESSGNVYEQYF	TGCAGCGTTGAATCTAGCGGGAATGTCTACGAGCAGTACTTC
.	TRBV6-2/TRBV6-3	.	TRBJ1-1	CASGRQAGNTEAFF	TGTGCCAGCGGCCGACAGGCGGGGAACACTGAAGCTTTCTTT
few	TRBV28	.	TRBJ2-3	CASRSDRSEKADTQYF	TGTGCCAGCAGGTCCGACAGGTCAGAAAAGGCAGATACGCAGTATTTT
many	TRBV20-1	.	TRBJ2-7	CSAIDNYEQYF	TGCAGTGCAATTGACAACTACGAGCAGTACTTC
.	TRBV6-2/TRBV6-3	.	TRBJ2-7	CASSRPGLPLEQYF	TGTGCCAGCAGCCGGCCGGGACTGCCTTTAGAGCAGTACTTC
few	TRBV4-3	TRBD2	TRBJ2-3	CASSQEGTSGTDTQYF	TGCGCCAGCAGCCAAGAAGGTACTAGCGGCACAGATACGCAGTATTTT
.	TRBV5-1	.	TRBJ2-1	CASSLVVPPGNEQFF	TGCGCCAGCAGCTTGGTAGTCCCCCCGGGCAATGAGCAGTTCTTC
.	TRBV5-1	TRBD2	TRBJ2-1	CASSLGSRLAYDEQFF	TGCGCCAGCAGCTTGGGATCAAGACTAGCGTACGATGAGCAGTTCTTC
.	TRBV4-2	TRBD1	TRBJ1-4	CASSPGTGREKLFF	TGTGCCAGCAGCCCGGGGACAGGGCGTGAAAAACTGTTTTTT
.	TRBV5-1	.	TRBJ2-4	CASSLTSGMLAKNIQYF	TGCGCCAGCAGCTTAACTTCCGGGATGTTAGCCAAAAACATTCAGTACTTC
few	TRBV7-2	TRBD1	TRBJ2-1	CASRQGAYNEQFF	TGTGCCAGCAGACAGGGGGCCTACAATGAGCAGTTCTTC
few	TRBV6-2/TRBV6-3	.	TRBJ2-2	CASSYSNAAGELFF	TGTGCCAGCAGTTACTCGAATGCAGCCGGGGAGCTGTTTTTT
.	TRBV27	.	TRBJ1-1	CASRGQRANTEAFF	TGTGCCAGCAGAGGGCAGAGGGCGAACACTGAAGCTTTCTTT
few	TRBV28	.	TRBJ2-1	CASSSLGRYNEQFF	TGTGCCAGCAGTTCCTTGGGGCGGTACAATGAGCAGTTCTTC
few	TRBV3-1	.	TRBJ2-5	CASSQESLETQYF	TGTGCCAGCAGCCAAGAATCTCTTGAGACCCAGTACTTC
.	TRBV29-1	TRBD1	TRBJ1-2	CGVEPDRGLGGYTF	TGCGGCGTTGAACCGGACAGGGGGTTGGGTGGCTACACCTTC
many	TRBV20-1	.	TRBJ1-1	CSARTPDGAEAFF	TGCAGTGCTAGGACCCCCGACGGCGCTGAAGCTTTCTTT
.	TRBV21-1	.	TRBJ1-5	CASSKAYSNQPQHF	TGTGCCAGCAGCAAAGCGTATAGCAATCAGCCCCAGCATTTT
.	TRBV20-1	.	TRBJ2-5	CSARERVKETQYF	TGCAGTGCTAGGGAGAGGGTAAAAGAGACCCAGTACTTC
few	TRBV12-3/TRBV12-4	TRBD1	TRBJ2-7	CASSPDRPPYEQYF	TGTGCCAGCAGCCCGGACAGGCCACCCTACGAGCAGTACTTC
.	TRBV28	.	TRBJ2-7	CASSPTGTYSYEQYF	TGTGCCAGCAGCCCTACCGGGACTTACTCCTACGAGCAGTACTTC
.	TRBV11-1	.	TRBJ2-1	CASSLGRRSSNNEQFF	TGTGCCAGCAGCCTAGGACGGCGGAGCTCCAACAATGAGCAGTTCTTC
many	TRBV7-2	TRBD2	TRBJ2-1	CASSPGLAGGNEQFF	TGTGCCAGCAGCCCGGGACTAGCGGGAGGCAATGAGCAGTTCTTC
few	TRBV27	.	TRBJ2-7	CASSPSRSTYNEQYF	TGTGCCAGCAGTCCCTCCAGGAGCACATACAATGAGCAGTACTTC
.	TRBV13	.	TRBJ2-7	CASSFGAVYEQYF	TGTGCCAGCAGCTTCGGAGCGGTCTACGAGCAGTACTTC
.	TRBV6-2/TRBV6-3	.	TRBJ2-1	CASSYEAGVRNEQFF	TGTGCCAGCAGTTACGAGGCAGGGGTGAGGAATGAGCAGTTCTTC
once	TRBV6-2/TRBV6-3	.	TRBJ1-5	CASSSITAQPQHF	TGTGCCAGCAGCTCCATTACAGCACAGCCCCAGCATTTT
few	TRBV20-1	TRBD1	TRBJ1-4	CSARDGGQGEKLFF	TGCAGTGCTAGAGATGGGGGACAGGGGGAAAAACTGTTTTTT
few	TRBV6-5	.	TRBJ1-6	CASSYSKSGYNSPLHF	TGTGCCAGCAGTTACTCGAAATCAGGGTATAATTCACCCCTCCACTTT
.	TRBV11-2	.	TRBJ2-6	CASSSGNVLTF	TGTGCCAGCAGCTCAGGGAACGTCCTGACTTTC
.	TRBV3-1	.	TRBJ2-2	CASSQDPWNTGELFF	TGTGCCAGCAGCCAAGATCCTTGGAACACCGGGGAGCTGTTTTTT
.	TRBV5-1	TRBD2	TRBJ2-7	CASSQILSGSGSYEQYF	TGCGCCAGCAGCCAAATCCTTAGCGGGAGTGGATCCTACGAGCAGTACTTC
.	TRBV3-1	.	TRBJ2-6	CASSQPMGADNVLTF	TGTGCCAGCAGCCAACCCATGGGGGCGGACAACGTCCTGACTTTC
few	TRBV6-2/TRBV6-3	.	TRBJ2-7	CASTVGILYEQYF	TGTGCCAGCACCGTAGGTATCCTCTACGAGCAGTACTTC
.	TRBV10-2	TRBD2	TRBJ2-2	CASRLAGVGTGELFF	TGCGCCTCGAGACTAGCGGGAGTAGGTACCGGGGAGCTGTTTTTT
.	TRBV28	TRBD1	TRBJ2-1	CASSVYDRDNEQFF	TGTGCCAGCAGTGTATATGACAGGGACAATGAGCAGTTCTTC
.	TRBV7-2	.	TRBJ2-7	CAGSLEYARTTTPLREQYF	TGTGCCGGCAGCTTAGAATACGCGAGGACTACTACCCCATTACGCGAGCAGTACTTC
many	TRBV24-1	.	TRBJ2-5	CATSDPPGVRETQYF	TGTGCCACCAGTGATCCGCCAGGGGTCCGGGAGACCCAGTACTTC
few	TRBV6-6	.	TRBJ1-2	CASSSSAYGYTF	TGTGCCAGCAGCTCCTCGGCTTATGGCTACACCTTC
few	TRBV12-3/TRBV12-4	.	TRBJ1-4	CATKMIRSGPNEKLFF	TGTGCCACCAAAATGATTAGGAGTGGGCCTAATGAAAAACTGTTTTTT
few	TRBV6-2/TRBV6-3	.	TRBJ1-5	CASSWGLDSNQPQHF	TGTGCCAGCAGTTGGGGACTGGATAGCAATCAGCCCCAGCATTTT
.	TRBV25-1	TRBD1	TRBJ2-3	CASTPGGTQYF	TGTGCCAGCACCCCAGGGGGTACGCAGTATTTT
.	TRBV7-7	TRBD2	TRBJ2-7	CASSHGLADIGYEQYF	TGTGCCAGCAGCCATGGCCTAGCGGATATTGGGTACGAGCAGTACTTC
.	TRBV11-2	TRBD1	TRBJ2-5	CASSLAQGAVETQYF	TGTGCCAGCAGCTTAGCCCAGGGGGCCGTAGAGACCCAGTACTTC
many	TRBV11-1	.	TRBJ2-1	CASSLGQLSSYNEQFF	TGTGCCAGCAGCCTAGGACAGCTGAGCTCCTACAATGAGCAGTTCTTC
few	TRBV9	.	TRBJ2-5	CASSSRGRSQETQYF	TGTGCCAGCAGCTCGAGAGGTCGATCTCAAGAGACCCAGTACTTC
.	TRBV10-1	TRBD2	TRBJ2-1	CASRAGASGEQFF	TGCGCCAGCAGGGCGGGAGCGTCGGGGGAGCAGTTCTTC